This entry lists 28 T cell receptor beta chains sequenced from one sample in a study of blood T cell repertoires in COVID-19. Profiled with immunoSEQ multiplex PCR; TCRdb holds only in-frame clones, not every one. This sample has 200,000 to 250,000 clones; around nine tenths occur once, and the top ten carry 15% to 20%. Input material: peripheral blood. The source is a man in his forties or fifties with COVID-19, enrolled during active disease.

V is TRBV18 and J is TRBJ2-5; 8 nucleotides align to TRBD2. J gave up 5 bases and V 5 bases, and 16 bases lay outside the gene matches. Germline values: CDR1 KGHSH, CDR2 LQKENI. The CDR3 is 17 residues long. This CDR3 is CASSSNLAGRGRETQYF. The CDR3 nucleotides are TGTGCCAGCTCATCAAACTTAGCGGGGCGGGGCCGGGAGACCCAGTACTTC.

This clone was recorded once. The chain combines TRBV4-2 with TRBJ1-2; 7 bases agree with TRBD1. The germline gives CDR1 LGHNA, CDR2 YNFKEQ. The CDR3 totals 17 residues. With V trimmed by 0 bases and J by 0 bases, 7 bases remained unmatched. The chain's CDR3 is CASSQDYGTAANYGYTF. In DNA form, the CDR3 reads TGTGCCAGCAGCCAAGATTATGGGACAGCCGCTAACTATGGCTACACCTTC.

This chain links TRBV30 with TRBJ2-1; 7 bases are a match to TRBD2. CDR1 is GTSNPN and CDR2 is SVGIG in the germline V gene (reference sequence). The CDR3 has 13 residues. V lost 1 base, J lost 9 bases, and 6 bases stayed unmatched. CDR3 sequence reads: CAWSEGLDLEQFF. Here the CDR3 DNA reads TGTGCCTGGAGTGAAGGACTAGACCTTGAGCAGTTCTTC. Looking up the rest from reference TRBV30 and TRBJ2-1 gives the full variable domain: SQTIHQWPATLVQPVGSPLSLECTVEGTSNPNLYWYRQAAGRGLQLLFYSVGIGQISSEVPQNLSASRPQDRQFILSSKKLLLSDSGFYLCAWSEGLDLEQFFGPGTRLTVL.

The chain carries TRBV5-4 and TRBJ1-4; 9 positions match TRBD1. This CDR3 has 15 amino acids. The V and J ends lost 1 base and 7 bases, in that order; junction bases with no gene match: 5. CDR1 SGHNT and CDR2 YYREEE come from the germline V gene (reference sequence). The CDR3: CASSLSGTGTEKLFF. DNA for the CDR3: TGTGCCAGCAGCTTGTCAGGGACAGGGACTGAAAAACTGTTTTTT.

This clone is labeled medium-sized. This chain joins TRBV6-2 or TRBV6-3 and TRBJ1-5; the match to TRBD1 covers 7 bases. The CDR3 contains 16 residues. CDR1 MNHEY and CDR2 SVGEGT come from the germline V gene. With 0 bases clipped from V and 5 bases from J, the junction kept 7 bases outside the gene matches. The CDR3 loop is CASSYSGQLLDQPQHF. In DNA form, the CDR3 reads TGTGCCAGCAGTTACTCGGGACAGCTCCTAGATCAGCCCCAGCATTTT.

V is TRBV11-2 and J is TRBJ2-5, with 13 bases fitting TRBD2. The CDR3 sequence is 16 residues long. With V trimmed by 5 bases and J by 2 bases, 5 bases remained unmatched. Germline CDR1 reads SGHAT; CDR2 reads FQNNGV. CDR3 loop: CASSPGLAGVQETQYF. The CDR3 nucleotides read TGTGCCAGCAGCCCAGGACTAGCGGGAGTACAAGAGACCCAGTACTTC.

This clone occurred a few times. The J gene is TRBJ2-3, the V gene TRBV7-9; 11 nucleotides align to TRBD1. Germline V CDR1 and CDR2: SEHNR, FQNEAQ (reference sequence). With V trimmed by 4 bases and J by 8 bases, 14 bases remained unmatched. The CDR3 contains 17 residues. Here the CDR3 DNA reads TGTGCCAGCAGCTCTCCGGGGACAGGGGGGACCCCGGGTACGCAGTATTTT. This sequence encodes CASSSPGTGGTPGTQYF.

The chain carries TRBV3-1 (or the pseudogene TRBV3-2) and TRBJ1-5; D is unclear. The CDR3 is 16 amino acids. Germline loops: CDR1 LGHDT, CDR2 YNNKEL (reference sequence). V was cut by 1 base and J by 0 bases, with 10 bases left in between. The CDR3 sequence: CASSQVGRYSNQPQHF. The CDR3 DNA reads as TGTGCCAGCAGCCAAGTTGGGCGTTATAGCAATCAGCCCCAGCATTTT.

This clone is a singleton in its sample. A junction end diverges from the germline sequence, so it may reflect a read error. The chain has TRBV6-2 or TRBV6-3 and TRBJ1-5, with unresolved D. The CDR3 spans 14 residues. CDR1 and CDR2 (germline): MNHEY, SVGEGT. The CDR3 sequence: CASSNSIQDQPQHF. The CDR3 region has the DNA TGTGCCAGCAGTAACTCTATCCAGGATCAGCCCCAGCATTTT.

V usage is TRBV11-2 and J usage is TRBJ2-2, with 9 nucleotides matching TRBD2. CDR3 length: 15 amino acids. Germline V gene data show CDR1 as SGHAT and CDR2 as FQNNGV. Unmatched junction bases numbered 4, after V lost 3 bases and J lost 5 bases. This chain's CDR3 is CASSFSGGPTGELFF. CDR3 bases: TGTGCCAGCAGCTTTAGCGGGGGCCCGACCGGGGAGCTGTTTTTT.

The chain uses TRBV6-2 or TRBV6-3 and TRBJ1-2; D is ambiguous. Trimming shortened V by 6 bases and J by 4 bases, and 15 bases separated the two germline ends. The V gene's germline CDR1 is MNHEY and CDR2 SVGEGT. The CDR3 is 14 amino acids. CDR3 loop: CASSQRTLPYGYTF. CDR3 in DNA: TGTGCCAGCAGCCAACGGACTTTACCCTATGGCTACACCTTC.

The chain employs TRBV7-8 and TRBJ1-1; 8 nucleotides line up with TRBD1. The germline gives CDR1 SGHVS, CDR2 FQNEAQ. The CDR3 spans 14 residues. J was trimmed by 2 bases and V by 5 bases; bases with no gene match: 4. The CDR3 nucleotides read TGTGCCAGCAGCGCAGACAGGGGCAACACTGAAGCTTTCTTT. Protein product: CASSADRGNTEAFF. Variable domain in full (rest from reference TRBV7-8 and TRBJ1-1): GAGVSQSPRYKVAKRGQDVALRCDPISGHVSLFWYQQALGQGPEFLTYFQNEAQLDKSGLPSDRFFAERPEGSVSTLKIQRTQQEDSAVYLCASSADRGNTEAFFGQGTRLTVV.

This clone has a handful of counts. This CDR3 is CASSRPGQGTYEQYF. CDR3 bases: TGTGCCAGCAGTCGTCCGGGACAGGGCACCTACGAGCAGTACTTC. V and J are TRBV6-5 and TRBJ2-7, with 9 nucleotides matching TRBD1. Germline CDR1 is MNHEY and CDR2 is SVGAGI. This CDR3 contains 15 residues. V dropped 5 bases and J dropped 2; count of bases not matched to a gene: 7.

This chain links TRBV2 with TRBJ1-3, with D possibly being TRBD1 (6 bases). Germline loops: CDR1 SNHLY, CDR2 FYNNEI. The CDR3 totals 15 residues. Trimming cost V 2 bases and J 4 bases, with 12 bases left between them. In DNA form, the CDR3 reads TGTGCCAGCAGTGAAAGGCAGGGGTTCGGAAACACCATATATTTT. It codes for CASSERQGFGNTIYF.

This clone was found a few times. This chain connects TRBV11-2 to TRBJ2-3; D gene uncertain. The CDR3 is made up of 14 amino acids. V was cut by 7 bases and J by 0 bases, with 11 bases left in between. Germline CDR1 is SGHAT and CDR2 is FQNNGV. CDR3 loop: CASISPPSTDTQYF. Written as DNA, the CDR3 is TGTGCCAGCATCTCTCCCCCTAGCACAGATACGCAGTATTTT.

The chain carries TRBV28 and TRBJ2-1; 14 positions match TRBD2. Germline loops: CDR1 MDHEN, CDR2 SYDVKM. The CDR3 consists of 15 residues. V trimming: 4 bases; J trimming: 6 bases; junction bases outside the gene matches: 2. DNA for the CDR3: TGTGCCAGCAGTTCAGGACTAGCGGGGGGCAATGAGCAGTTCTTC. Protein: CASSSGLAGGNEQFF.

This sequence joins TRBV6-2 or TRBV6-3 and TRBJ1-5, with 7 bases matching TRBD1. J was trimmed by 4 bases and V by 1 base; bases with no gene match: 4. The CDR3 runs to 15 residues. Per the germline V gene, CDR1 is MNHEY and CDR2 is SVGEGT. This CDR3 reads CASSYWGTANQPQHF. The CDR3 nucleotides read TGTGCCAGCAGTTACTGGGGGACAGCGAATCAGCCCCAGCATTTT.

The chain has TRBV6-5 and TRBJ2-3; D may be TRBD1 (6 bases). Per the germline V gene, CDR1 is MNHEY and CDR2 is SVGAGI. There are 15 residues in the CDR3. Trimming stripped 10 bases from V and 2 bases from J, with 19 bases between. The CDR3 DNA is TGTGCCATTCAAGGGGGTGGATCCGCCACAGATACGCAGTATTTT. This translates into CAIQGGGSATDTQYF.

The rearrangement uses TRBV3-1 (or the pseudogene TRBV3-2) and TRBJ2-5; possibly TRBD2 for D (5 bases). Trimming left V 0 bases short and J 8 bases short, with 16 bases between. Germline loops: CDR1 LGHDT, CDR2 YNNKEL (reference sequence). The CDR3 is made up of 15 amino acids. Written as DNA, the CDR3 is TGTGCCAGCAGCCAAGATCTGGGAGTTCCTGATACCCAGTACTTC. It yields the protein CASSQDLGVPDTQYF.

The gene calls are TRBV7-2 and TRBJ2-7; 12 bases are shared with TRBD1. Trimming took 5 bases from V and 5 from J; bases not matched to a gene: 10. The length of the CDR3 is 16 residues. Germline CDR1 SGHTA, CDR2 FQGNSA. The CDR3 bases are TGTGCCAGCAGCCCCGGGGGGACAGGGGGCGGACACGAGCAGTACTTC. Protein sequence: CASSPGGTGGGHEQYF. The complete variable domain, with remaining parts taken from reference TRBV7-2 and TRBJ2-7, reads GAGVSQSPSNKVTEKGKDVELRCDPISGHTALYWYRQSLGQGLEFLIYFQGNSAPDKSGLPSDRFSAERTGGSVSTLTIQRTQQEDSAVYLCASSPGGTGGGHEQYFGPGTRLTVT.

The CDR3 loop is CASGDSSSGNTIYF. In nucleotides, the CDR3 is TGTGCCAGCGGGGACAGCAGCTCTGGAAACACCATATATTTT. The chain links TRBV6-5 to TRBJ1-3; 7 bases fit TRBD1. V dropped 8 bases and J dropped 0; count of bases not matched to a gene: 4. Germline V CDR1 and CDR2: MNHEY, SVGAGI. The CDR3 spans 14 residues.

This chain joins TRBV13 and TRBJ2-7; 9 bases align to TRBD2. The CDR3 length is 16 residues. Per the germline V gene, CDR1 is PRHDT and CDR2 is FYEKMQ (reference sequence). With V trimmed by 0 bases and J by 2 bases, 5 bases remained unmatched. In DNA form, the CDR3 reads TGTGCCAGCAGCTTAGGCGAGGCGGGAGGGCCCTACGAGCAGTACTTC. Amino acids: CASSLGEAGGPYEQYF.

V usage is TRBV9 and J usage is TRBJ2-3; D is perhaps TRBD1 (5 bases). In germline, CDR1 is SGDLS, CDR2 YYNGEE. The CDR3 is 13 residues long. V dropped 7 bases and J dropped 1 base, with 10 bases sitting between them. The CDR3 nucleotides read TGTGCCAGCCAGGGTGGGGGCACAGATACGCAGTATTTT. It codes for CASQGGGTDTQYF.

This clone was detected many times. V gene TRBV5-1 combines with J gene TRBJ2-1; D unresolved. Trimming stripped 4 bases from V and 2 bases from J, with 13 bases between. In germline, CDR1 is SGHRS, CDR2 YFSETQ. CDR3 length equals 15 residues. The CDR3 region is CASSADLAPYNEQFF. The CDR3 DNA follows: TGCGCCAGCAGCGCCGACTTGGCCCCCTACAATGAGCAGTTCTTC.

The J gene is TRBJ2-7, the V gene TRBV7-2; unclear D gene. CDR3 length equals 13 residues. Trimming shortened V by 5 bases and J by 2 bases, and 10 bases separated the two germline ends. Germline values: CDR1 SGHTA, CDR2 FQGNSA. The CDR3: CASSTSAAYEQYF. The CDR3 DNA reads TGTGCCAGCAGCACCAGCGCTGCCTACGAGCAGTACTTC.

The chain recombines TRBV5-4 with TRBJ2-7; TRBD2 matches 9 bases. Germline lookup yields CDR1 SGHNT and CDR2 YYREEE (reference sequence). The V and J ends lost 2 bases and 6 bases, in that order; junction bases with no gene match: 9. There are 15 residues in the CDR3. The CDR3 nucleotides are TGTGCCAGCAGCTTCGGTTGGCGGGAGGGTAGCGAGCAGTACTTC. Translated: CASSFGWREGSEQYF.

V and J are TRBV6-2 or TRBV6-3 and TRBJ2-3, with 8 bases aligning to TRBD2. After removal of 6 bases from V and 1 base from J, the junction contained 3 bases not matched to a gene. CDR3 length: 14 amino acids. CDR1 and CDR2 (germline): MNHEY, SVGEGT. The CDR3 protein is CASSRSGGTDTQYF. As DNA, the CDR3 is TGTGCCAGCAGCCGTAGCGGGGGCACAGATACGCAGTATTTT.

The chain has TRBV6-5 and TRBJ1-1, with D unresolved. CDR1 is MNHEY, CDR2 SVGAGI, per germline. V lost 2 bases, J lost 1 base, and 8 bases lay in between. This CDR3 spans 14 amino acids. Written as DNA, the CDR3 is TGTGCCAGCAGTTACGGTAGAGGGAACACTGAAGCTTTCTTT. Translated, it gives CASSYGRGNTEAFF.